The rows below give T cell receptor beta chains drawn from one sample of a study of cytomegalovirus exposure and HLA in healthy donors. Clones were read by immunoSEQ multiplex PCR, and TCRdb kept only the in-frame ones, dropping some. The sample records roughly 130,000 clones, around 66% being singletons. The sequenced material came from PBMCs. Source of these receptors: an older woman in good health and CMV-seronegative. Both conserved end residues are trimmed from each CDR3. Each record gives: V gene, CDR3 length, CDR3 protein.

>TRBV19|11
ASSRAEYNEQF
>TRBV9|19
ASSLGGRLAGEFPNTGELF
>TRBV10-3|14
AISESIVQGDVEQY
>TRBV6-5|13
ASTNGAGGINEQY
>TRBV11-2|12
ASSLGQSGNTIY
>TRBV28|14
ASSLYGTGSNSPLH
>TRBV29-1|11
SSQGGQNYGYT
>TRBV14|13
ASSTRGGVNTEAF
>TRBV7-2|15
ASSLGLAGSGTDTQY
>TRBV9|13
ASSVAGTGDYEQY
>TRBV7-2|10
ASSFASYEQY
>TRBV27|13
ASSPSTEWGYGYT
>TRBV6-6|10
ASTGVNTEAF
>TRBV6-6|13
ASSQTSGSGETQY
>TRBV15|14
ATSRGRTGSGNTIY
>TRBV7-8|13
ASSLARAGVAEQF
>TRBV27|12
ASSPGRSRGGAF
>TRBV7-9|11
ASVPGRTRGYT
>TRBV5-6|15
ASSLAGTGFSNQPQH
>TRBV9|11
ASSPQNTGELF
>TRBV6-1|13
ASSGLQGRNEKLF
>TRBV7-6|15
ASSLVAGPPGTGELF
>TRBV28|9
ASSSPGGYT
>TRBV18|12
ASSPPQGRVEQY
>TRBV7-8|13
ASSLIQGDTGELF
>TRBV4-1|14
ASSQGPGLAADTQY
>TRBV9|12
ASRGEVPYNEQF
>TRBV12-1|17
ASSLRLSVGQGRFGGYT
>TRBV6-1|11
ASSHLTGEKLF
>TRBV6-1|11
ASSARGTYEQY
>TRBV7-6|13
ASSSGQGAFYEQY
>TRBV7-9|10
ASSPQAETQY
>TRBV2|12
ASKVGQVNTEAF
>TRBV29-1|12
SASGLARTGELF
>TRBV6-6|14
ASSYLIGTGGWEQY
>TRBV4-2|17
ASSQDARLAGGLEYEQY
>TRBV27|11
ASSPDRGQPQH
>TRBV7-9|10
ASSLGGGPQH
>TRBV7-6|13
ASSLSAGVNQPQH
>TRBV28|12
ASSFWGDGAEAF
>TRBV10-3|15
AISEGRGLWNTGELF
>TRBV7-2|11
ASSKRTADTQY
>TRBV11-2|12
ASSLDQATDTQY
>TRBV19|14
ASRNRGLTSTDTQY
>TRBV29-1|13
SVEDDRASTDTQY
>TRBV28|11
ASSFLRALGYT
>TRBV6-6|12
ASSGLAGEGEQY
>TRBV7-2|13
ASSEGTGFSYEQY
>TRBV2|13
ASSATQRIDYEQY